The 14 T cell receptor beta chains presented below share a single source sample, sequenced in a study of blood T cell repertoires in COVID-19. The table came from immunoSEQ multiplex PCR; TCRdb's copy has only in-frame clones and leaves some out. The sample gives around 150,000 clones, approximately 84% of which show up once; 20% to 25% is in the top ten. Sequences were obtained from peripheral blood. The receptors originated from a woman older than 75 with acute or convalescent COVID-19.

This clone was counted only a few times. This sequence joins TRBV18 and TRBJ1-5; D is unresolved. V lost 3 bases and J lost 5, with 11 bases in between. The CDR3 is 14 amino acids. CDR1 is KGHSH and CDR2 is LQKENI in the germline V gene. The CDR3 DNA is TGTGCCAGCTCACCGGGTACGGGTTATCAGCCCCAGCATTTT. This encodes CASSPGTGYQPQHF.

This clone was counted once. The CDR3 bases are TGCGCCAGCAGCTCGGACAGGGTTTCCTACGAGCAGTACTTC. This translates into CASSSDRVSYEQYF. The chain links TRBV5-1 to TRBJ2-7, with TRBD1 matching over 8 bases. The CDR3 is 14 residues long. V was clipped by 3 bases and J by 1 base; unmatched bases: 3. Germline V gene data show CDR1 as SGHRS and CDR2 as YFSETQ.

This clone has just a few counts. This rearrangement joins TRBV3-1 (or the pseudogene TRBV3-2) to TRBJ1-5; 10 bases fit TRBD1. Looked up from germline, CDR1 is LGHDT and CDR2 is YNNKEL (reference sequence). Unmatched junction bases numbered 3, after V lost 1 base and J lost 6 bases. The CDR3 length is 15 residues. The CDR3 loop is CASSQGGTGAQPQHF. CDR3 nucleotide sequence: TGTGCCAGCAGCCAAGGGGGGACAGGGGCTCAGCCCCAGCATTTT.

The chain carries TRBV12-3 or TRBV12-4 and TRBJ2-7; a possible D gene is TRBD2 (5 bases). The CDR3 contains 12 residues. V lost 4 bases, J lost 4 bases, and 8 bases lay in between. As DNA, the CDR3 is TGTGCCAGCAGTTCCGAGGGTTACGAGCAGTACTTC. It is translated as CASSSEGYEQYF.

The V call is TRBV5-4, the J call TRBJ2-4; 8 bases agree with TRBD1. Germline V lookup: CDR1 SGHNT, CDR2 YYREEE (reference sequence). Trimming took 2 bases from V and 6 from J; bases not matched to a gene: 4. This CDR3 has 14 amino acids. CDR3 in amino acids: CASSFSGQGNIQYF. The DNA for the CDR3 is TGTGCCAGCAGCTTTTCCGGACAGGGAAACATTCAGTACTTC.

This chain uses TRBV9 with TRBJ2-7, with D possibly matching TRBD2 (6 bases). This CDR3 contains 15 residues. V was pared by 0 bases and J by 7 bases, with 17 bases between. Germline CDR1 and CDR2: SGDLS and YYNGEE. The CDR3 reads CASSVAGAPGGEQYF. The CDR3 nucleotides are TGTGCCAGCAGCGTAGCGGGAGCGCCTGGGGGGGAGCAGTACTTC.

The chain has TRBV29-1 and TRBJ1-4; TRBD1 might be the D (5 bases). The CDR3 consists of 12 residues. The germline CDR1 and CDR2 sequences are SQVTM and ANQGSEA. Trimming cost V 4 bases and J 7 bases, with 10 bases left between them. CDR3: CSVGKGFEKLFF. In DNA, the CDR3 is TGCAGCGTTGGCAAGGGGTTTGAAAAACTGTTTTTT. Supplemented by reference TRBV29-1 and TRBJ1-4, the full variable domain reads SAVISQKPSRDICQRGTSLTIQCQVDSQVTMMFWYRQQPGQSLTLIATANQGSEATYESGFVIDKFPISRPNLTFSTLTVSNMSPEDSSIYLCSVGKGFEKLFFGSGTQLSVL.

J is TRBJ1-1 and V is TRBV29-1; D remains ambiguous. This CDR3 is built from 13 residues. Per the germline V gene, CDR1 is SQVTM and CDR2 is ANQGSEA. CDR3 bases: TGCTCAAGTGGGAAGGGAGGCAACACTGAAGCTTTCTTT. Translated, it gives CSSGKGGNTEAFF.

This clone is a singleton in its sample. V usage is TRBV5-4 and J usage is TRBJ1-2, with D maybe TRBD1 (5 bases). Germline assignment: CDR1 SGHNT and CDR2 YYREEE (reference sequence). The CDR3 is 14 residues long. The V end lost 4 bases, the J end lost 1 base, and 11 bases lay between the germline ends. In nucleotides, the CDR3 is TGTGCCAGCAGCGCCCGCAGGGATAACTATGGCTACACCTTC. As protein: CASSARRDNYGYTF.

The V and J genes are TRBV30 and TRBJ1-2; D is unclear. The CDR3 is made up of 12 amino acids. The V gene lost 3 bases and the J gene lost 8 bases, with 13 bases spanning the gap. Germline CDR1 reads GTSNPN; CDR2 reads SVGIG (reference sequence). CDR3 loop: CAWSPPRRGYTF. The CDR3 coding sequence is TGTGCCTGGAGCCCTCCCCGGCGGGGCTACACCTTC.

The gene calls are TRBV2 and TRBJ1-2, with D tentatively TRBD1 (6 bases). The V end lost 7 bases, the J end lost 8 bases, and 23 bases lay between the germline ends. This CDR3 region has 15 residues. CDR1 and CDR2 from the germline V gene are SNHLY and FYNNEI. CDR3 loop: CASNRLRSGASGYTF. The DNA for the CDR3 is TGTGCCAGCAACCGGTTACGATCAGGGGCCTCCGGCTACACCTTC.

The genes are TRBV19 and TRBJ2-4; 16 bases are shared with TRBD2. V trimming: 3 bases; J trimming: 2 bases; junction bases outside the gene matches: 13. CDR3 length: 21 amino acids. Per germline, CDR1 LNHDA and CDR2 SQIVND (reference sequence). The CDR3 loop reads CASSMDAAGTSGRATKNIQYF. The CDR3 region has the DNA TGTGCCAGTAGTATGGATGCCGCCGGGACTAGCGGGAGGGCCACCAAAAACATTCAGTACTTC.

The CDR3 loop reads CASSQVRGGLDHEQYF. DNA for the CDR3: TGCGCCAGCAGCCAAGTTCGCGGGGGCCTAGATCACGAGCAGTACTTC. The rearrangement joins TRBV4-1 to TRBJ2-7; the D gene is possibly TRBD2 (7 bases). V lost 1 base, J lost 5 bases, and 18 bases lay in between. The CDR3 runs 16 residues. Germline assignment: CDR1 MGHRA and CDR2 YSYEKL.

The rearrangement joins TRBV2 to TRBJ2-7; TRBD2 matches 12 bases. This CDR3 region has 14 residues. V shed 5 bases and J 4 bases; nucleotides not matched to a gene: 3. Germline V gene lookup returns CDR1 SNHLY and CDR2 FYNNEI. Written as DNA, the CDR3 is TGTGCCAGCAGTCAGGGACTAGCGGGTTACGAGCAGTACTTC. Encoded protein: CASSQGLAGYEQYF.